This T cell receptor (beta chain) appears in the sequencing data of a study of type 1 regulatory T cells. In the study overall: T-allo10 is an in vitro-generated, Tr1-enriched CD4 T cell product specific for alloantigen.

The sample holds many counts of this clonotype. This CDR3 spans 19 amino acids. Germline lookup yields CDR1 SEHNR and CDR2 FQNEAQ (reference sequence). J gave up 2 bases and V 2 bases, and 14 bases lay outside the gene matches. TCRdb used MiXCR to reprocess the reads, holding one entry per CDR3 protein. In the table there are approximately 90,000 distinct CDR3 sequences, 30% to 35% of which are singletons. The source of this sequence is a human donor in good health. The J gene is TRBJ2-3, the V gene TRBV7-9, with 9 bases matching TRBD2. The sequenced sample was CD4+ T cells, either the whole sample or a sorted fraction (not recorded which). CDR3 DNA sequence: TGTGCCAGCAGCTTACGGGGTAGCGGGAGCGGACGACCCACAGATACGCAGTATTTT. This encodes CASSLRGSGSGRPTDTQYF.